What follows are 27 T cell receptor beta chains derived from one specimen sequenced in a study of beta chain features in type 1 diabetes. The study reverse transcribed the entire isolated RNA, so it sequenced expressed TCRB transcripts. Profiling relied on immunoSEQ multiplex PCR, and the TCRdb table lists in-frame clones only, not all of them. Here the sample spans 680,000 or so clones, roughly a sixth being singletons. The material sequenced was naive CD4+ T cells from blood. These receptors were collected from a man aged 18 to 29 in good health.

This rearrangement joins TRBV9 to TRBJ1-2, with 9 nucleotides matching TRBD1. The CDR3 runs to 17 residues. V dropped 3 bases and J dropped 6; count of bases not matched to a gene: 15. From germline, CDR1 is SGDLS and CDR2 YYNGEE. CDR3 region: CASSGGQGRGSQDGYTF. The CDR3 DNA is TGTGCCAGCAGCGGGGGACAGGGTAGGGGTTCTCAGGATGGCTACACCTTC.

This clone was seen only a few times. The chain links TRBV12-5 to TRBJ1-1, with a possible D match to TRBD1 (6 bases). Trimming pared 8 bases from V and 0 bases from J, leaving 7 bases between. This CDR3 spans 12 amino acids. The germline V gene encodes CDR1 LGHNT and CDR2 FRNRAP. The CDR3 reads CASRGMNTEAFF. The CDR3 DNA reads as TGTGCTAGTAGGGGGATGAACACTGAAGCTTTCTTT.

This clone was found a few times. The junction departs from germline at one end; a sequencing error may be responsible. This chain links TRBV5-1 with TRBJ1-2; a weak D match, TRBD1 (5 bases). CDR1 is SGHRS, CDR2 YFSETQ, per germline. The CDR3 loop spans 16 amino acids. The CDR3 bases are TGCGCCAGCAGATTGGGAGACCTCAGGGCCCCCTATGGCTACACCTTC. It translates to CASRLGDLRAPYGYTF.

This clone was recorded a few times. In nucleotides, the CDR3 is TGTGCCAGCAGCCCGAGAGGACAACTATCTGGGGCCAACGTCCTGACTTTC. Translated, it gives CASSPRGQLSGANVLTF. The chain uses TRBV7-6 and TRBJ2-6, with D maybe TRBD1 (5 bases). The V gene lost 5 bases and the J gene lost 1 base, with 15 bases spanning the gap. Germline CDR1 and CDR2: SGHVS and FNYEAQ. This CDR3 region has 17 residues.

This clone turned up a few times. The gene calls are TRBV18 and TRBJ1-5; D is ambiguous. V lost 2 bases to trimming and J lost 2 bases, with 13 bases between them. The germline V gene encodes CDR1 KGHSH and CDR2 LQKENI. This CDR3 contains 16 residues. The CDR3: CASSPSGPGGNQPQHF. For the CDR3, the DNA is TGTGCCAGCTCACCATCGGGCCCTGGGGGCAATCAGCCCCAGCATTTT.

This clone came up a few times. The chain carries TRBV28 and TRBJ2-7, with 7 positions matching TRBD1. The CDR3 sequence is 15 residues long. The germline gives CDR1 MDHEN, CDR2 SYDVKM. Trimming at V came to 4 bases and at J to 3 bases, leaving 9 bases not matched to a gene. CDR3 protein: CASSSPGTANYEQYF. The CDR3 nucleotides are TGTGCCAGCAGTTCCCCCGGGACAGCTAACTACGAGCAGTACTTC.

This clone was seen a few times. This chain joins TRBV25-1 and TRBJ2-7; either TRBD1 or TRBD2 may fit D (6 bases each). CDR1 is MGHDK, CDR2 SYGVNS, per germline. The CDR3 contains 16 residues. Between the trimmed V and J ends, which lost 3 bases and 1 base, there was a span of 16 bases. The CDR3 spells CASSETGAGRSYEQYF. CDR3 in DNA: TGTGCCAGCAGTGAGACGGGGGCAGGCCGATCCTACGAGCAGTACTTC.

Only a few counts were recorded for this clone. The V and J genes are TRBV27 and TRBJ1-6, with 7 positions matching TRBD1. The germline CDR1 and CDR2 sequences are MNHEY and SMNVEV (reference sequence). CDR3 size: 14 residues. With 7 bases clipped from V and 7 bases from J, the junction kept 7 bases outside the gene matches. CDR3 region: CASTITGANSPLHF. CDR3 bases: TGTGCCAGCACCATTACAGGGGCCAATTCACCCCTCCACTTT.

In nucleotides, the CDR3 is TGTGCCAGCAGCGTAGGAGGGTCAGGGTTGAACACTGAAGCTTTCTTT. Encoded protein: CASSVGGSGLNTEAFF. This chain uses TRBV9 with TRBJ1-1, with D perhaps TRBD1 (5 bases). Trimming left V 0 bases short and J 0 bases short, with 12 bases between. In germline, CDR1 is SGDLS, CDR2 YYNGEE. This CDR3 has 16 residues.

The sample holds a few counts of this clone. V is TRBV21-1 and J is TRBJ2-7; the table's TRBD1 call for D was not verified on the DNA. TRBV21-1 has pseudogene status. CDR3 length: 13 amino acids. CDR3 nucleotides: TGTGCCAGCAGCAAAGGGCCCGAAGAAGAGCAGTACTTC. As protein: CASSKGPEEEQYF.

This chain links TRBV7-9 with TRBJ2-3, with D possibly TRBD1 on 6 matching bases. CDR1 and CDR2 from the germline V gene are SEHNR and FQNEAQ (reference sequence). V lost 6 bases, J lost 2 bases, and 9 bases lay in between. This CDR3 is built from 13 residues. CDR3 DNA: TGTGCCAGCAGAACAGGGTACACAGATACGCAGTATTTT. As protein: CASRTGYTDTQYF.

The J gene is TRBJ2-7, the V gene TRBV7-2; 7 bases line up with TRBD2. This CDR3 is built from 16 residues. V shed 0 bases and J 3 bases; nucleotides not matched to a gene: 8. The germline gives CDR1 SGHTA, CDR2 FQGNSA. CDR3 DNA sequence: TGTGCCAGCAGCTTAGCGAAGGGCGGGAGACGCTACGAGCAGTACTTC. Protein sequence: CASSLAKGGRRYEQYF.

This chain joins TRBV7-2 and TRBJ2-3, with 16 bases lining up with TRBD2. This CDR3 comprises 17 residues. V dropped 4 bases and J dropped 4; count of bases not matched to a gene: 5. CDR1 is SGHTA and CDR2 is FQGNSA in the germline V gene. DNA for the CDR3: TGTGCCAGCAGCTCCCCGGGACTAGCGGGAGGGCCAGATACGCAGTATTTT. This sequence encodes CASSSPGLAGGPDTQYF.

The CDR3 region has the DNA TGTGCCAGCAGCTTAAACTCCGGGTCCAATGAGCAGTTCTTC. Encoded protein: CASSLNSGSNEQFF. The chain links TRBV7-2 to TRBJ2-1, with unresolved D. This CDR3 comprises 14 residues. The V and J ends lost 2 bases and 6 bases respectively, with 11 bases between them. From germline, CDR1 is SGHTA and CDR2 FQGNSA.

The gene calls are TRBV7-2 and TRBJ1-1, with D possibly TRBD1 on 6 matching bases. V lost 7 bases and J 1 base, leaving 13 bases between the germline ends. The length of the CDR3 is 14 residues. Germline CDR1 SGHTA, CDR2 FQGNSA. CDR3 nucleotides: TGTGCCAGCACCAAGCAGGGGACGAACACTGAAGCTTTCTTT. Its protein product is CASTKQGTNTEAFF.

This clone came up a few times. The chain joins TRBV5-6 to TRBJ1-5; tentatively, D is TRBD1 (6 bases). The germline gives CDR1 SGHDT, CDR2 YYEEEE. There are 16 residues in the CDR3. Deletions cut 4 bases from V and 4 bases from J, with 18 bases between. The CDR3, as DNA: TGTGCCAGCAGCGTGTGGGGTCAGGGGAGGAATCAGCCCCAGCATTTT. This codes for CASSVWGQGRNQPQHF.

This chain joins TRBV18 and TRBJ2-5, with TRBD1 identical over 7 bases. The CDR3 has 14 amino acids. Germline V gives CDR1 KGHSH, CDR2 LQKENI. The ends lost 3 bases at V and 4 bases at J; junction bases unmatched: 5. The CDR3, as DNA: TGTGCCAGCTCACCCGACAGGGTGAGAGAGACCCAGTACTTC. It specifies CASSPDRVRETQYF.

The chain joins TRBV6-6 to TRBJ1-5, with D perhaps matching TRBD1 (5 bases). Germline V CDR1 and CDR2: MNHNY, SVGAGI (reference sequence). V gave up 6 bases and J gave up 5 bases, with 20 bases separating them. CDR3 length: 16 residues. For the CDR3, the DNA is TGTGCCAGCAGACCCCCTGTGGCAGGGTCCGATCAGCCCCAGCATTTT. Residues: CASRPPVAGSDQPQHF.

This sequence joins TRBV7-3 and TRBJ2-5; TRBD1 agrees at 9 bases. Per the germline V gene, CDR1 is SGHTA and CDR2 is FQGTGA. The CDR3 spans 16 residues. J gave up 1 base and V 2 bases, and 5 bases lay outside the gene matches. The CDR3 spells CASSLSSGQGQETQYF. CDR3 in DNA: TGTGCCAGCAGCTTATCCTCGGGACAGGGCCAAGAGACCCAGTACTTC.

This clone occurred a few times. CDR3 protein: CASSLIGLNTEAFF. The CDR3 DNA is TGTGCCAGCTCGTTAATCGGGTTGAACACTGAAGCTTTCTTT. V and J are TRBV18 and TRBJ1-1; D gene uncertain. Germline V CDR1 and CDR2: KGHSH, LQKENI. V lost 6 bases, J lost 0 bases, and 11 bases lay in between. This CDR3 contains 14 residues. Drawing the rest from reference TRBV18 and TRBJ1-1, the complete variable domain is NAGVMQNPRHLVRRRGQEARLRCSPMKGHSHVYWYRQLPEEGLKFMVYLQKENIIDESGMPKERFSAEFPKEGPSILRIQQVVRGDSAAYFCASSLIGLNTEAFFGQGTRLTVV.

This chain uses TRBV5-1 with TRBJ2-1; D perhaps matches TRBD1 (6 bases). From germline, CDR1 is SGHRS and CDR2 YFSETQ. Trimming removed 7 bases from V and 8 bases from J, with 22 bases in between. The CDR3 spans 15 residues. CDR3 coding DNA: TGCGCCAGCGGGCCTGGGGGCATTGGGGCCGATGAGCAGTTCTTC. Translated: CASGPGGIGADEQFF.

This chain uses TRBV30 with TRBJ2-5, with TRBD2 matching over 8 bases. The CDR3 totals 15 residues. Germline assignment: CDR1 GTSNPN and CDR2 SVGIG (reference sequence). V gave up 5 bases and J gave up 2 bases; unmatched junction bases: 10. This CDR3 reads CAWGFHSGGQETQYF. In DNA, the CDR3 is TGTGCCTGGGGCTTCCATTCGGGGGGGCAAGAGACCCAGTACTTC.

This clone was found a few times. This chain connects TRBV9 to TRBJ1-3, with a weak D call TRBD1 (5 bases). Germline CDR1 is SGDLS and CDR2 is YYNGEE. The V end was cut by 4 bases, the J end by 1 base, with 12 bases between. This CDR3 has 15 amino acids. CDR3 in amino acids: CASSPHGGSGNTIYF. CDR3 coding DNA: TGTGCCAGCAGCCCCCATGGGGGATCTGGAAACACCATATATTTT.

This clone was detected only a few times. This chain links TRBV28 with TRBJ2-7, with D perhaps given as TRBD1 or TRBD2 (5 bases each). This CDR3 is 14 amino acids long. CDR1 MDHEN and CDR2 SYDVKM come from the germline V gene. The V end was cut by 6 bases, the J end by 4 bases, with 16 bases between. The CDR3 protein is CASSESRGVYEQYF. For the CDR3, the DNA is TGTGCCAGCAGCGAGTCTAGGGGAGTGTACGAGCAGTACTTC.

This clone was seen more than once but under ten times. This chain links TRBV2 with TRBJ2-5, with a weak D call TRBD1 (6 bases). The CDR3 spans 15 residues. V lost 0 bases and J lost 3, with 11 bases in between. CDR1 SNHLY and CDR2 FYNNEI come from the germline V gene. This chain's CDR3 is CASSEARQVKETQYF. In DNA form, the CDR3 reads TGTGCCAGCAGTGAAGCTAGACAGGTTAAAGAGACCCAGTACTTC.

There are a few counts of this clone. The chain couples TRBV28 to TRBJ2-5; 7 nucleotides agree with TRBD1. The germline V gene has CDR1 MDHEN and CDR2 SYDVKM. V shed 1 base and J 4 bases; nucleotides not matched to a gene: 9. This CDR3 is 16 amino acids long. Written as DNA, the CDR3 is TGTGCCAGCAGTTTATCGGGAACAGGGGTGCGAGAGACCCAGTACTTC. It codes for CASSLSGTGVRETQYF. Full variable domain (remainder filled in from reference TRBV28 and TRBJ2-5): DVKVTQSSRYLVKRTGEKVFLECVQDMDHENMFWYRQDPGLGLRLIYFSYDVKMKEKGDIPEGYSVSREKKERFSLILESASTNQTSMYLCASSLSGTGVRETQYFGPGTRLLVL.

This clone was found a few times. The J gene is TRBJ2-1, the V gene TRBV7-9; the match to TRBD1 covers 7 bases. The V and J ends lost 2 bases and 2 bases, in that order; junction bases with no gene match: 6. The CDR3 loop spans 16 amino acids. Germline CDR1 is SEHNR and CDR2 is FQNEAQ (reference sequence). CDR3 in amino acids: CASSLPGQGAYNEQFF. The CDR3 DNA reads as TGTGCCAGCAGCTTACCAGGGCAGGGGGCCTACAATGAGCAGTTCTTC. Looking up the rest from reference TRBV7-9 and TRBJ2-1 gives the full variable domain: DTGVSQNPRHKITKRGQNVTFRCDPISEHNRLYWYRQTLGQGPEFLTYFQNEAQLEKSRLLSDRFSAERPKGSFSTLEIQRTEQGDSAMYLCASSLPGQGAYNEQFFGPGTRLTVL.